The next 18 T cell receptor beta chains were all read from a single sample in a study of blood T cell repertoires in COVID-19. Assay used: immunoSEQ multiplex PCR; TCRdb lists only in-frame clones, some missing. The sample records 110,000 to 150,000 clones, 86% being singletons. Sequencing input: PBMCs or T cells enriched from blood (not recorded which). These receptors were taken from a man between 50 and 59 years old who had recovered from COVID-19.

The chain recombines TRBV30 with TRBJ1-4; D possibly corresponds to TRBD1 (6 bases). The CDR3 has 15 residues. From germline, CDR1 is GTSNPN and CDR2 SVGIG (reference sequence). Trimming left V 0 bases short and J 8 bases short, with 16 bases between. CDR3 bases: TGTGCCTGGAGTGTAGGGGGGGTACCGTCGGAAAAACTGTTTTTT. Translation gives CAWSVGGVPSEKLFF.

The gene calls are TRBV5-1 and TRBJ1-2; 12 bases line up with TRBD1. The CDR3 has 15 amino acids. The germline CDR1 and CDR2 sequences are SGHRS and YFSETQ. J was trimmed by 3 bases and V by 5 bases; bases with no gene match: 5. CDR3 nucleotide sequence: TGCGCCAGCAGAACCGGGACAGGGGGCGACTATGGCTACACCTTC. The encoded protein is CASRTGTGGDYGYTF.

V and J are TRBV6-2 or TRBV6-3 and TRBJ1-5; 7 positions agree with TRBD1. The CDR3 runs to 15 residues. Germline V CDR1 and CDR2: MNHEY, SVGEGT. Trimming took 1 base from V and 7 from J; bases not matched to a gene: 7. The CDR3: CASSYWGQNEQPQHF. The CDR3 DNA sequence: TGTGCCAGCAGTTACTGGGGACAGAATGAACAGCCCCAGCATTTT.

The CDR3 region has the DNA TGCAGCGTCGTTCAGGGTAGCCATGGCTACACCTTC. Its translation is CSVVQGSHGYTF. V usage is TRBV29-1 and J usage is TRBJ1-2; weak D call: TRBD1 (5 bases). With 6 bases removed from V and 6 bases from J, the gap between germline ends came to 14 bases. Per germline, CDR1 SQVTM and CDR2 ANQGSEA. This CDR3 comprises 12 residues.

The CDR3 nucleotides are TGTGCCTGGAGTCGGGCAGGGCATCAGCCCCAGCATTTT. This gives the protein CAWSRAGHQPQHF. The V gene is TRBV30, the J gene TRBJ1-5; possibly TRBD1 for D (5 bases). Trimming removed 2 bases from V and 5 bases from J, with 10 bases in between. The CDR3 contains 13 residues. Germline CDR1 GTSNPN, CDR2 SVGIG (reference sequence).

The V gene is TRBV7-9, the J gene TRBJ1-2; D is possibly TRBD1 (6 bases). The CDR3 is 14 residues long. Germline CDR1 and CDR2: SEHNR and FQNEAQ (reference sequence). Trimming shortened V by 4 bases and J by 4 bases, and 13 bases separated the two germline ends. Here the CDR3 reads CASSSQGSLYGYTF. The CDR3 bases are TGTGCCAGCAGCTCACAGGGTTCCCTCTATGGCTACACCTTC. Complete variable domain (other parts from reference TRBV7-9 and TRBJ1-2): DTGVSQNPRHKITKRGQNVTFRCDPISEHNRLYWYRQTLGQGPEFLTYFQNEAQLEKSRLLSDRFSAERPKGSFSTLEIQRTEQGDSAMYLCASSSQGSLYGYTFGSGTRLTVV.

This CDR3 reads CASSPGHSNQPQHF. The DNA for the CDR3 is TGTGCCAGCAGCCCAGGCCACAGCAATCAGCCCCAGCATTTT. This chain uses TRBV5-5 with TRBJ1-5; D remains ambiguous. The CDR3 consists of 14 residues. The germline V and J ends were trimmed by 4 bases and 1 base, with 9 bases remaining between them. Per the germline V gene, CDR1 is SGHKS and CDR2 is YYEKEE (reference sequence).

The chain carries TRBV27 and TRBJ1-2; D may be TRBD1 (6 bases). This CDR3 has 16 residues. Trimming shortened V by 5 bases and J by 7 bases, and 23 bases separated the two germline ends. CDR1 and CDR2 from the germline V gene are MNHEY and SMNVEV (reference sequence). The DNA for the CDR3 is TGTGCCAGCAGTCCACGGGGGGGGCCTACAGGAGCTGGCTACACCTTC. It translates to CASSPRGGPTGAGYTF.

This clone was observed a single time. The rearrangement joins TRBV18 to TRBJ1-2, with 8 positions matching TRBD1. V lost 6 bases, J lost 2 bases, and 5 bases stayed unmatched. Looked up from germline, CDR1 is KGHSH and CDR2 is LQKENI. This CDR3 is built from 14 residues. CDR3 DNA sequence: TGTGCCAGCTCCGACAGGGGAAAGAACTATGGCTACACCTTC. Translating gives CASSDRGKNYGYTF. The whole variable domain, filled in from reference TRBV18 and TRBJ1-2, reads NAGVMQNPRHLVRRRGQEARLRCSPMKGHSHVYWYRQLPEEGLKFMVYLQKENIIDESGMPKERFSAEFPKEGPSILRIQQVVRGDSAAYFCASSDRGKNYGYTFGSGTRLTVV.

The table lists this clone with a count of one. The chain carries TRBV6-5 and TRBJ1-2, with D perhaps TRBD1 (5 bases). V lost 5 bases to trimming and J lost 4 bases, with 14 bases between them. The CDR3 totals 14 residues. Looked up from germline, CDR1 is MNHEY and CDR2 is SVGAGI. CDR3 in DNA: TGTGCCAGCAGTACGGGCGGAGGGGCCTATGGCTACACCTTC. Amino acid sequence: CASSTGGGAYGYTF.

The chain joins TRBV18 to TRBJ2-2, with 7 bases fitting TRBD2. The CDR3 runs 17 residues. Germline trimming cut 3 bases from V and 1 base from J; bases unmatched to any gene: 8. Germline lookup yields CDR1 KGHSH and CDR2 LQKENI. This CDR3 is CASSPRLVAGNTGELFF. In DNA, the CDR3 is TGTGCCAGCTCACCGCGGCTGGTAGCGGGGAACACCGGGGAGCTGTTTTTT.

This clone was seen just once. The chain has TRBV5-5 and TRBJ1-1; D might be TRBD1 (5 bases). Germline V gene lookup returns CDR1 SGHKS and CDR2 YYEKEE (reference sequence). Trimming pared 1 base from V and 2 bases from J, leaving 15 bases between. CDR3 length equals 16 residues. The CDR3 nucleotides are TGTGCCAGCAGCTTGTTCCGGGACTATACTAACACTGAAGCTTTCTTT. Encoded protein: CASSLFRDYTNTEAFF.

The chain is built from TRBV7-8 and TRBJ1-1, with TRBD1 matching 8 bases. V lost 3 bases to trimming and J lost 4 bases; unmatched junction nucleotides: 4. Germline V gene sequence: CDR1 SGHVS, CDR2 FQNEAQ. This CDR3 comprises 14 residues. CDR3 region: CASSFQGAVTEAFF. CDR3 nucleotides: TGTGCCAGCAGCTTCCAGGGGGCCGTCACTGAAGCTTTCTTT. The full variable domain, completed using reference TRBV7-8 and TRBJ1-1, is GAGVSQSPRYKVAKRGQDVALRCDPISGHVSLFWYQQALGQGPEFLTYFQNEAQLDKSGLPSDRFFAERPEGSVSTLKIQRTQQEDSAVYLCASSFQGAVTEAFFGQGTRLTVV.

The V and J genes are TRBV21-1 and TRBJ1-1. TRBV21-1 is an annotated pseudogene. The CDR3 covers 11 residues. CDR3 sequence reads: CASHLRGRAFF. CDR3 DNA: TGTGCCTCTCACCTGCGGGGGAGAGCTTTCTTT.

V and J are TRBV28 and TRBJ1-2; 9 bases are shared with TRBD1. The CDR3 covers 13 residues. Germline loops: CDR1 MDHEN, CDR2 SYDVKM. Unmatched junction bases numbered 6, after V lost 8 bases and J lost 5 bases. The CDR3 reads CASGGQGDYGYTF. In DNA form, the CDR3 reads TGTGCCAGCGGGGGACAGGGTGATTATGGCTACACCTTC.

The chain links TRBV12-3 or TRBV12-4 to TRBJ2-7; no firm D call. The CDR3 is 13 residues long. Trimming pared 5 bases from V and 5 bases from J, leaving 13 bases between. The CDR3 reads CASSPSAIDEQYF. The CDR3 nucleotides read TGTGCCAGCAGTCCGAGCGCAATCGACGAGCAGTACTTC.

The chain uses TRBV3-1 (or the pseudogene TRBV3-2) and TRBJ2-5; 7 nucleotides agree with TRBD2. The CDR3 extends over 14 amino acids. The V segment lost 3 bases and the J segment 14 bases; nucleotides outside the gene matches: 15. Germline CDR1 LGHDT, CDR2 YNNKEL (reference sequence). DNA of the CDR3: TGTGCCAGCAGCCAGGGAGTTCATTCCGGGACTATTTACTTC. Translated, it gives CASSQGVHSGTIYF.

The genes are TRBV18 and TRBJ1-1; no firm D call. This CDR3 has 13 residues. Trimming took off 2 bases at V and 0 bases at J, with 4 bases between the two ends. Germline V gives CDR1 KGHSH, CDR2 LQKENI. Written as DNA, the CDR3 is TGTGCCAGCTCACCAGCTATGAACACTGAAGCTTTCTTT. Translating gives CASSPAMNTEAFF.